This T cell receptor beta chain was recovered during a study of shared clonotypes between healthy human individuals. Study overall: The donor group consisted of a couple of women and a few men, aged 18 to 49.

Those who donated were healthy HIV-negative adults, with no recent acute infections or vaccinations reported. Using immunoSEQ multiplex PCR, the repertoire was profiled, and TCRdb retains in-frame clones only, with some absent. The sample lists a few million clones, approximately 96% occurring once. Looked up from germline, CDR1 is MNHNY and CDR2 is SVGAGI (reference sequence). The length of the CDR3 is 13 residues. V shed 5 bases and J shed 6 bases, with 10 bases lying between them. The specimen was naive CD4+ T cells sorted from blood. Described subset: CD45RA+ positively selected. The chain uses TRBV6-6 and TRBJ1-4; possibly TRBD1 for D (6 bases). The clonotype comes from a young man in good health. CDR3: CASSGRGDEKLFF. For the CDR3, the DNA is TGTGCCAGCAGTGGCAGGGGAGATGAAAAACTGTTTTTT.